In this sample, the clone carrying this TCR beta chain turned up a few times. Its antigen is as yet unknown. This entry comes from a study of T cell repertoires in cytomegalovirus infection. The study's findings and limits: Cumulated frequencies of public TCR beta families served to identify carriers of CMV plus the relevant HLA. Across the ex vivo response, the dominant clonotypes were HLA-C-restricted CMV-specific TCR beta clonotypes.

Germline CDR1 reads SGHTA; CDR2 reads FQGNSA. V lost 5 bases and J 4 bases, leaving 9 bases between the germline ends. This CDR3 is built from 13 residues. TCRdb independently ran MiXCR on the reads; one entry per CDR3 protein. The table includes approximately 200,000 distinct CDR3 sequences, roughly 30% detected once. The sequence was obtained from a human donor in good health (CMV status not recorded). Some clones in this sample may be carry-over from other donors' samples. The rearrangement joins TRBV7-2 to TRBJ1-5; D not resolved. What was sequenced was PBMCs. CDR3 protein: CASSPRWNQPQHF. The CDR3 DNA sequence: TGTGCCAGCAGCCCCAGGTGGAATCAGCCCCAGCATTTT.